This TCR beta chain was recorded in a study of T cell changes during pregnancy in multiple sclerosis. The assay was immunoSEQ multiplex PCR, and TCRdb's table has in-frame clones only and misses some. The table includes tens of thousands of clones, 90% detected once. The source of this sequence is a female donor in good health, enrolled as a control in a pregnancy study. The sample was peripheral blood, taken in the third trimester of pregnancy.

The CDR3 DNA sequence: TGTGCCGAGGGACAGGGCGGCTCTGGAAACACCATATATTTT. Its protein product is CAEGQGGSGNTIYF. The chain carries TRBV6-1 and TRBJ1-3, with 9 bases that match TRBD1. The CDR3 runs 14 residues. Trimming removed 11 bases from V and 0 bases from J; junction bases left unmatched: 5. Germline-derived CDR1 and CDR2 are MNHNS and SASEGT.